The text below deals with one TCR beta chain. The data were obtained in a study of blood T cell repertoires in COVID-19. The junction had 8 bases not matched to a gene; V was cut back by 6 bases and J by 4 bases. Per germline, CDR1 MDHEN and CDR2 SYDVKM. CDR3 length: 14 amino acids. Authors' processing steps: Reference gene primer amplification gave estimated nucleated cell counts. Profiling relied on immunoSEQ multiplex PCR, and the TCRdb table lists in-frame clones only, not all of them. D and trimming come from the DNA, and the V and J calls and clone size come from that table. Here the sample spans roughly 160,000 clones, around four fifths being singletons.

V gene TRBV28 combines with J gene TRBJ1-1, with 7 nucleotides matching TRBD1. This TCR derives from a woman aged 55-69 years with acute or convalescent COVID-19. Sample: peripheral blood. The chain's CDR3 is CASSPHRGRTEAFF. Written as DNA, the CDR3 is TGTGCCAGCAGCCCTCACAGGGGTCGCACTGAAGCTTTCTTT.